This T cell receptor beta chain comes out of a study of blood T cell repertoires in COVID-19. Study information: Researchers got acute and convalescent COVID-19 samples from the United States, Italy and Spain.

Two negative PCRs, clearance, or symptom resolution characterized the recovered Cohort 3 donors. Generated by immunoSEQ multiplex PCR, the TCRdb table keeps only in-frame clones and is missing some. The sample has 350,000 to 400,000 clones, under 90% seen once. This receptor was obtained from a woman aged 25 to 39 who had recovered from COVID-19. Material for sequencing was PBMCs or T cells enriched from blood (not recorded which).

This chain's CDR3 is CASSWSHLLDYGYTF. CDR3 in DNA: TGTGCCAGCAGTTGGTCCCACCTCCTAGACTATGGCTACACCTTC. The chain recombines TRBV3-1 (or the pseudogene TRBV3-2) with TRBJ1-2; D unresolved. The CDR3 spans 15 residues. Trimming shortened V by 6 bases and J by 3 bases, and 17 bases separated the two germline ends. Germline CDR1 LGHDT, CDR2 YNNKEL (reference sequence).